This is a list of T cell receptor beta chains from one sample in a study of Ad26.COV2.S vaccination and SARS-CoV-2 variants. The assay was immunoSEQ multiplex PCR, and TCRdb's table has in-frame clones only and misses some. The sample consists of roughly 380,000 clones, roughly 90% of them appearing once. This specimen consisted of peripheral blood, obtained in a trial of Ad26.COV2.S vaccine versus placebo. All receptors derive from a person between 18 and 60 years old who received the Ad26.COV2.S COVID-19 vaccine or a placebo. Each CDR3 is given with its conserved first and last residue. The D gene is left open where the match is weak. Clone size is given for some rows only: seen once, a few or many times, or a class if the clone is expanded.

v_gene,j_gene,abundance,d_gene,CDR3nt,CDR3aa
TRBV14,TRBJ1-1,once,TRBD1,TGTGCCAGCAGCCAGACTGACAGGGAGTACACTGAAGCTTTCTTT,CASSQTDREYTEAFF
TRBV2,TRBJ2-1,-,-,TGTGCCAGCAGTGACCCCGGACTGGCGGTGGATGAGCAGTTCTTC,CASSDPGLAVDEQFF
TRBV5-1,TRBJ1-2,-,-,TGCGCCAGCAGCTTGGTGCCAGGGACGGCTCAAAACTATGGCTACACCTTC,CASSLVPGTAQNYGYTF
TRBV28,TRBJ2-2,-,-,TGTGCCAGCAGCTACGATCGGGGCACCGGGGAGCTGTTTTTT,CASSYDRGTGELFF
TRBV30,TRBJ2-7,-,TRBD1,TGTGCCTGGAGTGTACCGGGACAGGGGAAGGCCGCGTATTTC,CAWSVPGQGKAAYF
TRBV2,TRBJ2-7,-,-,TGTGCCAGCAGTGCCACCGCAGTATCGGACAGCTCCTACGAGCAGTACTTC,CASSATAVSDSSYEQYF
TRBV6-4,TRBJ2-5,few,-,TGTGCCAGCAGTGCAGGTCCCGAGGAAGAGACCCAGTACTTC,CASSAGPEEETQYF
TRBV3-1/TRBV3-2,TRBJ2-7,-,-,TGTGCCAGCAGCCAACCCACCTTCGGGACACTCACCTACGAGCAGTACTTC,CASSQPTFGTLTYEQYF
TRBV7-6,TRBJ2-1,once,TRBD1,TGTGCCAGCAGCTCAGGGGGATCCTACAATGAGCAGTTCTTC,CASSSGGSYNEQFF
TRBV9,TRBJ2-7,-,TRBD1,TGTGCCAGCAGCGCGGGGACAGGGTTAGGGGAGCAGTACTTC,CASSAGTGLGEQYF
TRBV24-1,TRBJ1-2,once,-,TGTGCCACCAGTGATTTGGGGGAAAAAGGCTACACCTTC,CATSDLGEKGYTF
TRBV6-2/TRBV6-3,TRBJ1-2,-,-,TGTGCCAGCAGCCCATTTGGGGGGCCGGATGGCTACACCTTC,CASSPFGGPDGYTF
TRBV27,TRBJ2-5,-,TRBD1,TGTGCCAGCAGTTTTTGGGGACAGCAAGAGACCCAGTACTTC,CASSFWGQQETQYF
TRBV5-1,TRBJ1-1,-,-,TGCGCCAGCAGCTCAGACCGGAGGGGGGCTGAAGCTTTCTTT,CASSSDRRGAEAFF
TRBV10-3,TRBJ1-1,-,-,TGTGCCATCAGCTCGGCCAACTCCGGGGGGACTGAAGCTTTCTTT,CAISSANSGGTEAFF
TRBV30,TRBJ2-3,-,TRBD2,TGTGCCTGGAGTATTTACGGGGGGGCAGATACGCAGTATTTT,CAWSIYGGADTQYF
TRBV7-7,TRBJ2-2,-,-,TGTGCCAGCAGCTTAGCACAGGGAACCGGGGAGCTGTTTTTT,CASSLAQGTGELFF
TRBV19,TRBJ2-1,-,-,TGTGCCAGTAGTATAAGCCTCAGCTCCTACAATGAGCAGTTCTTC,CASSISLSSYNEQFF
TRBV6-5,TRBJ1-5,-,-,TGTGCCAGCAGTTACTTGGAAAATCAGCCCCAGCATTTT,CASSYLENQPQHF
TRBV7-2,TRBJ1-4,-,TRBD1,TGTGCCAGCAGCCCGGGACAGACTAATGAAAAACTGTTTTTT,CASSPGQTNEKLFF
TRBV3-1/TRBV3-2,TRBJ2-2,-,TRBD1,TGTGCCAGCAGCCCTTGGGACAGGGGTTCCACCGGGGAGCTGTTTTTT,CASSPWDRGSTGELFF
TRBV5-6,TRBJ2-1,-,TRBD2,TGTGCCAGCACTACCTTGACTAGCGGGGCGCATGAGCAGTTCTTC,CASTTLTSGAHEQFF
TRBV7-2,TRBJ2-7,-,TRBD1,TGTGCCAGCACCCCGGACAGGGGGCTCTACGAGCAGTACTTC,CASTPDRGLYEQYF
TRBV19,TRBJ2-2,-,-,TGTGCCAGTAGTATCCGGGGACTTACGAACACCGGGGAGCTGTTTTTT,CASSIRGLTNTGELFF
TRBV19,TRBJ2-2,-,-,TGTGCCAGTAGTATGGTGGGTCCGAACACCGGGGAGCTGTTTTTT,CASSMVGPNTGELFF
TRBV3-1/TRBV3-2,TRBJ2-3,-,TRBD2,TGTGCCAGCAGCCCTACTAGCGGTAGCACAGATACGCAGTATTTT,CASSPTSGSTDTQYF
TRBV5-4,TRBJ2-7,many,TRBD1,TGTGCCAGCAGCCCCGGACAGGACAGCTACGAGCAGTACTTC,CASSPGQDSYEQYF
TRBV6-1,TRBJ2-3,-,-,TGTGCCAGCAGTGAAGGGCAGGCGGGCCCAGATACGCAGTATTTT,CASSEGQAGPDTQYF
TRBV30,TRBJ2-7,-,TRBD1,TGTGCCTGGAGAGGCAGGGGGTCGTACGAGCAGTACTTC,CAWRGRGSYEQYF
TRBV7-3,TRBJ2-1,-,-,TGTGCCAGCAGCTTGGCAGGGAATGGGGGCAATGAGCAGTTCTTC,CASSLAGNGGNEQFF
TRBV3-1/TRBV3-2,TRBJ1-5,few,TRBD1,TGTGCCAGCAGCCAGGGGACAGGGTCGTATCAGCCCCAGCATTTT,CASSQGTGSYQPQHF
TRBV12-3/TRBV12-4,TRBJ1-3,-,-,TGTGCCAGCAGTTTAGTAAACACCATATATTTT,CASSLVNTIYF
TRBV7-8,TRBJ1-3,-,-,TGTGCCAGCAGCTTAGCTATGGGGCAGTCTGGAAACACCATATATTTT,CASSLAMGQSGNTIYF
TRBV21-1,TRBJ1-1,-,-,TGTGCCAGCAGCAAAGCCTTGGGTCCAAGGACAGCAGCTTTCTTT,CASSKALGPRTAAFF
TRBV25-1,TRBJ2-5,-,-,TGTGCCAGCAGTGAAACGGGGATCTACCAAGAGACCCAGTACTTC,CASSETGIYQETQYF
TRBV4-1,TRBJ2-7,-,TRBD1,TGCGCCAGCAGCCAACGGCCCGGGACAGACTACGAGCAGTACTTC,CASSQRPGTDYEQYF
TRBV4-1,TRBJ2-1,-,TRBD1,TGCGCCAGCAGCCAAGGACAGGGCGCGCAGAATGAGCAGTTCTTC,CASSQGQGAQNEQFF
TRBV7-9,TRBJ2-7,-,-,TGTGCCAGCAGCGGGACACCCCACGAGCAGTACTTC,CASSGTPHEQYF
TRBV28,TRBJ1-2,-,-,TGTGCCATCGGGGAACAGGGATATGGCTACACCTTC,CAIGEQGYGYTF
TRBV19,TRBJ2-2,-,-,TGTGCCAGTAGTATCACTCTCGGCAGGGGTACCGGGGAGCTGTTTTTT,CASSITLGRGTGELFF
TRBV5-1,TRBJ1-4,-,-,TGCGCCAGCAGCTTGGATCAGGGGTGGAATGAAAAACTGTTTTTT,CASSLDQGWNEKLFF
TRBV19,TRBJ2-5,-,-,TGTGCCAGTACCGACCAGGGGGGAATACAAGAGACCCAGTACTTC,CASTDQGGIQETQYF
TRBV4-1,TRBJ2-1,-,TRBD2,TGCGCCAGCAGCCAAGTGGGACTAGTGGCTGAGCAGTTCTTC,CASSQVGLVAEQFF
TRBV6-2/TRBV6-3,TRBJ1-5,-,-,TGTGCCAGCAGTTACCCAACAGGGTACCTGAGCAATCAGCCCCAGCATTTT,CASSYPTGYLSNQPQHF
TRBV9,TRBJ2-6,-,TRBD1,TGTGCCAGCAGCCAGGGTCCGGGACAGGGGTCCTACGGGGCCAACGTCCTGACTTTC,CASSQGPGQGSYGANVLTF
TRBV5-6,TRBJ1-1,once,-,TGTGCCAGCAGCTTAAGTATCATCAGGGGCTCTGAAGCTTTCTTT,CASSLSIIRGSEAFF